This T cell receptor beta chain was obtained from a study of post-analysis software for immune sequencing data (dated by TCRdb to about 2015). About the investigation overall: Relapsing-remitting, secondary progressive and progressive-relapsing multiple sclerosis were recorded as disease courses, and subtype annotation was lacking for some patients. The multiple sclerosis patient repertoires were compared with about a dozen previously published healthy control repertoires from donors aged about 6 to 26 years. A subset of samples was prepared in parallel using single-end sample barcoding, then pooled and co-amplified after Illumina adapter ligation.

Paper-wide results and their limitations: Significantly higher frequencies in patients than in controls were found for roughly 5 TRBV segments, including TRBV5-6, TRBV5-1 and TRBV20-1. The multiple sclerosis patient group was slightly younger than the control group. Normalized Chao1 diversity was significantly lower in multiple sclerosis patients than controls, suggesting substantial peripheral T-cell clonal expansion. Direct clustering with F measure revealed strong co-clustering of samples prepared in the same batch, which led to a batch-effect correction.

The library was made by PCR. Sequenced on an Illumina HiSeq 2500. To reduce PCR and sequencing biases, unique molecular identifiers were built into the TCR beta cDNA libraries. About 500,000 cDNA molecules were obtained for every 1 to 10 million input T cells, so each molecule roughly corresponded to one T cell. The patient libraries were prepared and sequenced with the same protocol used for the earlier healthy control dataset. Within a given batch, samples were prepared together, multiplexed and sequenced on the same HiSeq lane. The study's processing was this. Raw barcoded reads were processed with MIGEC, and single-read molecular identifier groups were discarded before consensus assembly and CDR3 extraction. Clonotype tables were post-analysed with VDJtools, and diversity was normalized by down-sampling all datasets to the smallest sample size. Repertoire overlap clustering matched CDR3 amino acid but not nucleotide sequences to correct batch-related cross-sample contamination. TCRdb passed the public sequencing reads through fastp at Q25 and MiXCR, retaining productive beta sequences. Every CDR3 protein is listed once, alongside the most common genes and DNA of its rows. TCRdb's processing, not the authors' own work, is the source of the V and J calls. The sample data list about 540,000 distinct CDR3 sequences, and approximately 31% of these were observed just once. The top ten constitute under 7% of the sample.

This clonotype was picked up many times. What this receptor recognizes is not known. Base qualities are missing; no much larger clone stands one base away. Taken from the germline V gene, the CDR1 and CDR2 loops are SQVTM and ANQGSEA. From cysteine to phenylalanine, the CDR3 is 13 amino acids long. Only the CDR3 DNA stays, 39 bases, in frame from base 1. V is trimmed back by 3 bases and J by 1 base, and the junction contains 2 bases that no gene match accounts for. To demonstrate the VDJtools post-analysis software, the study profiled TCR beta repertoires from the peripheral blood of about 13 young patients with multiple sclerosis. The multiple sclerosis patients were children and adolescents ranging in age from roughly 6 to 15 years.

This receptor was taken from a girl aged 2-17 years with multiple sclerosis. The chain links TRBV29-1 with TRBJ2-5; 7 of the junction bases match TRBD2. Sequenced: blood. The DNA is TGCAGCGTTGAGCTAGCGGTCCAAGAGACCCAGTACTTC. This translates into CSVELAVQETQYF.